A single sample is the source of the 17 T cell receptor beta chains below, sequenced in a study of blood T cell repertoires in COVID-19 (dated by TCRdb to the early 2020s). The library was generated by the immunoSEQ multiplex PCR assay. As stored in TCRdb, this immuneACCESS dataset retains in-frame rearrangements with V and J assigned. A fraction of the clones does not appear; measured against another copy, unresolved V genes explain less than half of the discrepancy, and the remainder lacks a known reason. For this sample there are over 65,000 clones; around four fifths appear just once. The top ten clones comprise over 15% of the sample. Material for sequencing was peripheral blood. The receptors were sampled from a man older than 75 with active or convalescent COVID-19.

This clone was recorded only once. The chain links TRBV18 to TRBJ2-1; D call uncertain. This CDR3 spans 17 amino acids. Germline V gene sequence: CDR1 KGHSH, CDR2 LQKENI. V lost 0 bases, J lost 0 bases, and 12 bases lay in between. CDR3 protein: CASSPPLTQSSYNEQFF. The CDR3 DNA sequence: TGTGCCAGCTCACCACCCCTGACACAGAGCTCCTACAATGAGCAGTTCTTC.

The sample holds one count of this clone. V is TRBV21-1 and J is TRBJ1-4. TRBV21-1 is a listed pseudogene. This CDR3 has 14 residues. The CDR3 DNA sequence: TGTGCCAGCAGCAAAGATATCATCGGGGAAAAACTGTTTTTT. Protein product: CASSKDIIGEKLFF.

Points on this clone: Other DNA sequences in the sample encode the same CDR3. The genes are TRBV5-1 and TRBJ2-3, with 14 bases that match TRBD2. The CDR3 sequence is 16 residues long. The V and J ends lost 0 bases and 4 bases, in that order; junction bases with no gene match: 1. Germline V gene sequence: CDR1 SGHRS, CDR2 YFSETQ. The CDR3 region has the DNA TGCGCCAGCAGCTTGGTGGGACTAGCGGGAGCAGATACGCAGTATTTT. Protein: CASSLVGLAGADTQYF. Full variable domain (missing parts from reference TRBV5-1 and TRBJ2-3): KAGVTQTPRYLIKTRGQQVTLSCSPISGHRSVSWYQQTPGQGLQFLFEYFSETQRNKGNFPGRFSGRQFSNSRSEMNVSTLELGDSALYLCASSLVGLAGADTQYFGPGTRLTVL.

V gene TRBV4-1 combines with J gene TRBJ1-5; D is unresolved. The V gene's germline CDR1 is MGHRA and CDR2 YSYEKL. V was clipped by 6 bases and J by 9 bases, with 21 bases between them. CDR3 length: 15 amino acids. In DNA form, the CDR3 reads TGCGCCAGCAGTCCCGGGGAGCCCGGTTATCTGCCCCAGCATTTT. Translating it yields CASSPGEPGYLPQHF.

The chain combines TRBV28 with TRBJ1-4; 7 nucleotides align to TRBD1. This CDR3 region has 14 residues. With V trimmed by 5 bases and J by 2 bases, 2 bases remained unmatched. Looked up from germline, CDR1 is MDHEN and CDR2 is SYDVKM. Here the CDR3 DNA reads TGTGCCAGCAGTCCGACAGGGACTAATGAAAAACTGTTTTTT. It translates to CASSPTGTNEKLFF. The full variable domain, in which reference TRBV28 and TRBJ1-4 provide the parts outside the CDR3, is DVKVTQSSRYLVKRTGEKVFLECVQDMDHENMFWYRQDPGLGLRLIYFSYDVKMKEKGDIPEGYSVSREKKERFSLILESASTNQTSMYLCASSPTGTNEKLFFGSGTQLSVL.

Only a few counts were recorded for this clone. V and J are TRBV11-2 and TRBJ1-4; D is unclear. V dropped 7 bases and J dropped 7 bases, with 13 bases sitting between them. The germline V gene encodes CDR1 SGHAT and CDR2 FQNNGV. The length of the CDR3 is 13 residues. The CDR3 bases are TGTGCCAGCATCCACACTAGAGGTGAAAAACTGTTTTTT. Encoded protein: CASIHTRGEKLFF.

V and J are TRBV5-8 and TRBJ2-1, with a possible D match to TRBD2 (6 bases). The CDR3 covers 15 residues. Germline CDR1 SGHTS, CDR2 YDEGEE. Trimming left V 1 base short and J 8 bases short, with 16 bases between. The DNA for the CDR3 is TGTGCCAGCAGCTTGTTTACTAGCAGCTCCGATGAGCAGTTCTTC. Residues: CASSLFTSSSDEQFF.

The genes are TRBV21-1 and TRBJ1-2; the tabulated D call, TRBD1, remains unverified against the DNA. TRBV21-1 is a listed pseudogene. The CDR3 is made up of 16 amino acids. CDR3: CASSARRDRTNYGYTF. The CDR3 region has the DNA TGTGCCAGCAGCGCACGCCGGGACAGGACTAACTATGGCTACACCTTC.

The genes are TRBV7-8 and TRBJ1-2; no firm D call. The CDR3 is 13 residues long. Between the trimmed V and J ends, which lost 5 bases and 4 bases, there was a span of 11 bases. Germline loops: CDR1 SGHVS, CDR2 FQNEAQ. The CDR3 DNA reads as TGTGCCAGCAGCCTAACGCAGGCCTATGGCTACACCTTC. Translation: CASSLTQAYGYTF.

This clone occurred a few times. The chain joins TRBV18 to TRBJ2-3; 7 nucleotides agree with TRBD2. After removal of 6 bases from V and 3 bases from J, the junction contained 3 bases not matched to a gene. Germline V CDR1 and CDR2: KGHSH, LQKENI. CDR3 size: 13 residues. CDR3 amino acids: CASSGGGTDTQYF. CDR3 DNA: TGTGCCAGCTCCGGCGGGGGAACAGATACGCAGTATTTT.

This clone showed up just once. The gene calls are TRBV29-1 and TRBJ2-1, with 7 bases aligning to TRBD2. Germline CDR1 reads SQVTM; CDR2 reads ANQGSEA. V lost 4 bases, J lost 0 bases, and 9 bases stayed unmatched. The CDR3 consists of 16 residues. The CDR3: CSVVSQRERSYNEQFF. CDR3 nucleotides: TGCAGCGTTGTCTCCCAGCGGGAACGCTCCTACAATGAGCAGTTCTTC.

V usage is TRBV30 and J usage is TRBJ1-1; 7 bases line up with TRBD1. CDR1 and CDR2 (germline): GTSNPN, SVGIG (reference sequence). Trimming removed 0 bases from V and 11 bases from J; junction bases left unmatched: 9. The CDR3 loop spans 13 amino acids. This CDR3 is CAWSVNRGGEAFF. CDR3 DNA: TGTGCCTGGAGTGTAAACAGGGGAGGTGAGGCTTTCTTT. Combining the CDR3 with reference TRBV30 and TRBJ1-1 gives the whole variable domain SQTIHQWPATLVQPVGSPLSLECTVEGTSNPNLYWYRQAAGRGLQLLFYSVGIGQISSEVPQNLSASRPQDRQFILSSKKLLLSDSGFYLCAWSVNRGGEAFFGQGTRLTVV.

The rearrangement uses TRBV29-1 and TRBJ2-2; 9 nucleotides agree with TRBD1. V was pared by 1 base and J by 7 bases, with 10 bases of the junction left unmatched. Germline V gene sequence: CDR1 SQVTM, CDR2 ANQGSEA. The CDR3 length is 16 residues. CDR3 sequence (DNA): TGCAGCGTTGAAGGTGGACAGGGGTTTGCGGGCGGGGAGCTGTTTTTT. It is translated as CSVEGGQGFAGGELFF.

The genes are TRBV27 and TRBJ1-6, with D perhaps TRBD1 (5 bases). Germline lookup yields CDR1 MNHEY and CDR2 SMNVEV (reference sequence). Trimming took 3 bases from V and 10 from J, leaving 13 bases between them. The CDR3 has 14 residues. The CDR3 loop is CASSLKQGNSPLHF. Written as DNA, the CDR3 is TGTGCCAGCAGTTTGAAGCAGGGAAACTCACCCCTCCACTTT.

The chain is built from TRBV4-2 and TRBJ2-5; a possible D gene is TRBD1 (6 bases). Germline values: CDR1 LGHNA, CDR2 YNFKEQ. V lost 0 bases and J lost 6, with 11 bases in between. There are 14 residues in the CDR3. CDR3 sequence reads: CASSQDRGIQTQYF. CDR3 in DNA: TGTGCCAGCAGCCAAGATAGGGGGATTCAGACCCAGTACTTC.

The rearrangement links TRBV29-1 to TRBJ1-1, with D possibly TRBD1 on 5 matching bases. With 7 bases removed from V and 2 bases from J, the gap between germline ends came to 11 bases. Germline CDR1 SQVTM, CDR2 ANQGSEA. The CDR3 runs to 12 residues. The CDR3 loop is CSAGGVNTEAFF. DNA for the CDR3: TGCAGCGCCGGAGGGGTTAACACTGAAGCTTTCTTT. The whole variable domain, remainder taken from reference TRBV29-1 and TRBJ1-1, is SAVISQKPSRDICQRGTSLTIQCQVDSQVTMMFWYRQQPGQSLTLIATANQGSEATYESGFVIDKFPISRPNLTFSTLTVSNMSPEDSSIYLCSAGGVNTEAFFGQGTRLTVV.

This chain uses TRBV6-6 with TRBJ2-1, with D possibly TRBD1 on 6 matching bases. The V and J ends lost 0 bases and 6 bases respectively, with 15 bases between them. The CDR3 spans 16 residues. Germline lookup yields CDR1 MNHNY and CDR2 SVGAGI (reference sequence). The CDR3 coding sequence is TGTGCCAGCAGTTACTCGAAGTCCGGGACACGCAATGAGCAGTTCTTC. Residues: CASSYSKSGTRNEQFF.